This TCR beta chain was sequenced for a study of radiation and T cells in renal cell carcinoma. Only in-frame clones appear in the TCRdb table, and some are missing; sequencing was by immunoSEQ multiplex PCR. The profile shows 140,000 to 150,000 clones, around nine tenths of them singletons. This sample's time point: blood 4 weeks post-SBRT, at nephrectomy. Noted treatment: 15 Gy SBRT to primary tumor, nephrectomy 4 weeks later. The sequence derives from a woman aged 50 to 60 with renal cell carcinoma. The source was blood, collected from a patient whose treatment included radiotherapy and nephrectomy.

CDR3 coding DNA: TGTGCCAGCAGCTTAGCCCGTGAGAATTACGAGCAGTACTTC. Translated, it gives CASSLARENYEQYF. V gene TRBV7-2 combines with J gene TRBJ2-7; D is undetermined. This CDR3 region has 14 residues. The V gene's germline CDR1 is SGHTA and CDR2 FQGNSA. The V and J ends lost 0 bases and 4 bases respectively, with 10 bases between them.